This is a list of T cell receptor beta chains from one sample in a study of shared clonotypes between healthy human individuals. Data came from immunoSEQ multiplex PCR; TCRdb stores just in-frame clones and leaves some out. The sample has fewer than 1.8 million clones; roughly 98.5% are singletons. The sequenced sample was naive CD4+ T cells sorted from blood. The source is a man younger than 45 in good health. Each CDR3 is given with its conserved first and last residue. D genes are given only for firm matches. The size field is filled for only some rows; it gives once, few, many or a size class.

v_gene	abundance	d_gene	j_gene	CDR3nt	CDR3aa
TRBV6-6	-	-	TRBJ2-7	TGTGCCAGCAGTTACTCGATCCCACAGGGTGCCTACGAGCAGTACTTC	CASSYSIPQGAYEQYF
TRBV18	once	-	TRBJ1-5	TGTGCCAGCTCAGAGGGAAACAATCAGCCCCAGCATTTT	CASSEGNNQPQHF
TRBV11-2	-	TRBD2	TRBJ2-1	TGTGCCAGCAGAAAACTAGCGGGAAGAGACAATGAGCAGTTCTTC	CASRKLAGRDNEQFF
TRBV19	-	-	TRBJ1-5	TGTGCCAGTAGTACAACGACCACTAGCAATCAGCCCCAGCATTTT	CASSTTTTSNQPQHF
TRBV9	-	TRBD1	TRBJ2-1	TGTGCCAGCAGCGTAGGACAGGGTCAAAATGAGCAGTTCTTC	CASSVGQGQNEQFF
TRBV27	-	TRBD1	TRBJ2-7	TGTGCCAGCAGTTTATTTGGACAGGGGTACGAGCAGTACTTC	CASSLFGQGYEQYF
TRBV11-2	-	TRBD2	TRBJ2-1	TGTGCCAGCAGCTCTAGCGGGAGCTCCTACAATGAGCAGTTCTTC	CASSSSGSSYNEQFF
TRBV11-2	-	TRBD2	TRBJ2-7	TGTGCCTCCACCTCCGGCGGGGGGAGCTCCTACGAGCAGTACTTC	CASTSGGGSSYEQYF
TRBV5-1	-	-	TRBJ2-7	TGCGCCAGCAGCTCGGCCCCCCCCGGCCGTGAGCAGTACTTC	CASSSAPPGREQYF
TRBV11-2	-	-	TRBJ2-1	TGTGCCAGCAGCCCAATAGGGGGGATTGGGTCCAATGAGCAGTTCTTC	CASSPIGGIGSNEQFF
TRBV18	-	-	TRBJ2-1	TGTGCCAGCTCACCCTACGAGGGGAGACCTGTCCATGAGCAGTTCTTC	CASSPYEGRPVHEQFF
TRBV7-2	-	TRBD1	TRBJ2-7	TGTGCCAGCAGCTTAGGAGGACAGGGAACCTACGAGCAGTACTTC	CASSLGGQGTYEQYF
TRBV18	-	-	TRBJ2-1	TGTGCCAGCTCCCTAAGCGTTTACAATGAGCAGTTCTTC	CASSLSVYNEQFF
TRBV11-3	-	TRBD2	TRBJ2-7	TGTGCCAGCAGCTTGGGTGGGACTAGCGTCTTCTACGAGCAGTACTTC	CASSLGGTSVFYEQYF
TRBV28	-	-	TRBJ2-5	TGTGCCAGCAGTTTTACTTGGACATCAGAGACCCAGTACTTC	CASSFTWTSETQYF
TRBV5-1	-	TRBD2	TRBJ2-2	TGCGCCAGCAGCCACGGACTAGCGGGAGGTCGCACCGGGGAGCTGTTTTTT	CASSHGLAGGRTGELFF
TRBV6-1	-	-	TRBJ2-7	TGTGCCAGCAGGCAGGGTGTGTCCTCCTACGAGCAGTACTTC	CASRQGVSSYEQYF
TRBV25-1	-	TRBD1	TRBJ2-3	TGTGCCAGCTGGACAGGGTCGGAGGATACGCAGTATTTT	CASWTGSEDTQYF
TRBV10-2	-	TRBD1	TRBJ1-2	TGCGCCAGCAGTGAGGGGACAGGGGCTAGTGGCTACACCTTC	CASSEGTGASGYTF
TRBV6-5	-	TRBD2	TRBJ2-3	TGTGCCAGCAGCCTGAGCGGGAGTTTGGATACGCAGTATTTT	CASSLSGSLDTQYF